The T cell receptor beta chain described here comes from a study of blood T cell repertoires in COVID-19. Study in general: From the United States, Italy and Spain came samples of acute and convalescent COVID-19. PBMCs, B-cell-depleted T cells, or T cells provided the cDNA or gDNA that made up the material.

In the authors' workflow: Estimated nucleated cell counts came from reference gene primer amplification. Using immunoSEQ multiplex PCR, the repertoire was profiled, and TCRdb retains in-frame clones only, with some absent. That table gives V, J and clone size, and the DNA gave D and trimming. Altogether around 77,000 clones are present, less than 95% being singletons, with the ten largest covering 4.5% to 6%. Germline CDR1 SGHTA, CDR2 FQGNSA. CDR3 size: 15 residues. A remark on this clone: At one end, the junction sequence differs from germline, possibly due to a read error.

The sample taken for sequencing was peripheral blood. This clonotype was obtained from an older woman with active COVID-19. The chain carries TRBV7-2 and TRBJ2-2; D is possibly TRBD2 (7 bases). CDR3 region: CARSPRGGGGGELFF. CDR3 DNA: TGTGCCCGCAGCCCGCGCGGAGGGGGGGGCGGGGAGCTGTTTTTT.